The clone carrying this T cell receptor beta chain was picked up one time. Its target is unknown. Libraries were prepared by immunoSEQ multiplex PCR; TCRdb keeps only in-frame clonotypes and omits some of them. The table includes some 46,000 clones, roughly 82% detected once. Trimming shortened V by 2 bases and J by 3 bases, and 4 bases separated the two germline ends. Germline loops: CDR1 PRHDT, CDR2 FYEKMQ (reference sequence). The CDR3 spans 13 residues. This record comes from a study of CD4 T cells in relation to SARS-CoV-2 and coronaviruses. Study conclusions and caveats: Each donor contributed either pre-pandemic or post-infection samples, not both.

The sequence derives from an adult with COVID-19. Sequenced: naive CD4+ T cells from PBMCs, cultured in vitro. Regarding subset: naive CD4+ T cells isolated by negative enrichment. The chain joins TRBV13 to TRBJ2-2; D remains ambiguous. The CDR3 spells CASSLQDTGELFF. The CDR3 DNA follows: TGTGCCAGCAGCTTACAGGACACCGGGGAGCTGTTTTTT.